The present T cell receptor (beta chain) was sequenced within a study of cytomegalovirus exposure and HLA in healthy donors. About the study: A previous analysis identified approximately 110 million unique TCR beta sequences derived from roughly 180 million T cells. Researchers found that 81% of over 350 genotyped donors fell within the Caucasian-associated ancestry cluster.

Amplification used 60 Vbeta primers and 13 Jbeta primers. Repertoires were generated with immunoSEQ multiplex PCR, while TCRdb's copy carries only in-frame clones and drops some. The sample lists 110,000 to 150,000 clones; around a tenth were seen once. Study-wide results and caveats: Excluded: some indistinguishable V segments such as TRBV6-2 and TRBV6-3. Likely technical artifact: a cluster of highly shared sequence variants.

A word on this clone: Its antigen is not known.

Trimming pared 1 base from V and 4 bases from J, leaving 14 bases between. There are 15 residues in the CDR3. Germline V gives CDR1 SGHTA, CDR2 FQGTGA. The sequenced sample was PBMCs. The V gene is TRBV7-3, the J gene TRBJ2-7, with D tentatively TRBD1 (5 bases). The TCR originated in a man in his fifties in good health and CMV-seronegative. CDR3 loop: CASSLMTVQTYEQYF. The CDR3 bases are TGTGCCAGCAGCTTAATGACAGTTCAAACGTACGAGCAGTACTTC.